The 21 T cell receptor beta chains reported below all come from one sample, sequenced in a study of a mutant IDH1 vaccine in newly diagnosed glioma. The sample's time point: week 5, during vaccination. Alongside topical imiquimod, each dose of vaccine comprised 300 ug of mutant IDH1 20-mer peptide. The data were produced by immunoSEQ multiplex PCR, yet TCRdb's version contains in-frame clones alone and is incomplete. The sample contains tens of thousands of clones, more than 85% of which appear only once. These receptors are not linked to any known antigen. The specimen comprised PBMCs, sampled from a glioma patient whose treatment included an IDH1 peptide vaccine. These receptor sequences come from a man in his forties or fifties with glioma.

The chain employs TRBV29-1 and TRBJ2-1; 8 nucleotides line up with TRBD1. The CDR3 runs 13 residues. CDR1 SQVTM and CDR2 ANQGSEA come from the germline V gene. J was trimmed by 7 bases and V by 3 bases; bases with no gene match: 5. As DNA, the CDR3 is TGCAGCGTTGACTCCAGGGGGCGTAATGAGCAGTTCTTC. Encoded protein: CSVDSRGRNEQFF.

The CDR3 reads CASSLDPFSRYGYTF. CDR3 in DNA: TGCGCCAGCAGCTTGGATCCCTTTAGTAGGTATGGCTACACCTTC. J is TRBJ1-2 and V is TRBV5-1; D uncertain. The CDR3 is 15 residues long. Trimming took off 0 bases at V and 5 bases at J, with 14 bases between the two ends. Per the germline V gene, CDR1 is SGHRS and CDR2 is YFSETQ.

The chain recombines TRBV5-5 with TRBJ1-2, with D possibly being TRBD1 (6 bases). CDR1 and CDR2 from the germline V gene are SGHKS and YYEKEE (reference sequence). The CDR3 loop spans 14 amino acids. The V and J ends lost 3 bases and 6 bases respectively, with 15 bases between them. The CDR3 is CASSSTGTLDGYTF. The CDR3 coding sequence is TGTGCCAGCAGCTCGACCGGGACACTGGATGGCTACACCTTC. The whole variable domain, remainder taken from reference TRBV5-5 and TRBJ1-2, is DAGVTQSPTHLIKTRGQQVTLRCSPISGHKSVSWYQQVLGQGPQFIFQYYEKEERGRGNFPDRFSARQFPNYSSELNVNALLLGDSALYLCASSSTGTLDGYTFGSGTRLTVV.

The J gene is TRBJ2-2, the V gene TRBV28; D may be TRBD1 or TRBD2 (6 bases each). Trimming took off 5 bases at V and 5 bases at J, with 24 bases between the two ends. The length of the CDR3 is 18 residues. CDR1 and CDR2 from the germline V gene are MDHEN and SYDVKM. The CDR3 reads CASSGTGAGLVWTGELFF. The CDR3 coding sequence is TGTGCCAGCAGTGGCACGGGGGCGGGACTGGTTTGGACCGGGGAGCTGTTTTTT.

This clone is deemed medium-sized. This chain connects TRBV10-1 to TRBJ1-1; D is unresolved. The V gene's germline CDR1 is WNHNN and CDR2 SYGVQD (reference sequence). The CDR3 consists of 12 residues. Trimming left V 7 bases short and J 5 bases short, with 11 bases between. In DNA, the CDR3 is TGCGCCAGCAACAAAGGGCGTACTGAAGCTTTCTTT. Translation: CASNKGRTEAFF.

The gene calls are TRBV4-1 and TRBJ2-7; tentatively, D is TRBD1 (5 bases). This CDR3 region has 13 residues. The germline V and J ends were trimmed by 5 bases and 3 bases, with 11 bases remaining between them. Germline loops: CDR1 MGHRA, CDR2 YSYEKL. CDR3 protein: CASSLVQGYEQYF. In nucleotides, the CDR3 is TGCGCCAGCAGCTTGGTGCAGGGCTACGAGCAGTACTTC.

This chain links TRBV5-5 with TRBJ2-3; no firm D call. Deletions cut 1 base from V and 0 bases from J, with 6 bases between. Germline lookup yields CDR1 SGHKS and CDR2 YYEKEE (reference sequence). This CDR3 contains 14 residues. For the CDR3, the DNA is TGTGCCAGCAGCTTGTCGTTTAGCACAGATACGCAGTATTTT. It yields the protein CASSLSFSTDTQYF.

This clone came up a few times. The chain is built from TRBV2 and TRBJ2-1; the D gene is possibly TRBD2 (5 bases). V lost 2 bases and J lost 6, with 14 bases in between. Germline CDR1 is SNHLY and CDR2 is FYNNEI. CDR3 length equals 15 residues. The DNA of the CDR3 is TGTGCCAGCAGTGAACGGGAAGACCTAATCAATGAGCAGTTCTTC. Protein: CASSEREDLINEQFF.

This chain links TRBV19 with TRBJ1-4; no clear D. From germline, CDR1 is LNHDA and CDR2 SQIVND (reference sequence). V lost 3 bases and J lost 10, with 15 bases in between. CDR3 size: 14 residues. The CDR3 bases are TGTGCCAGTAGTATTGTCCATACTCAGAGAAAACTGTTTTTT. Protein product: CASSIVHTQRKLFF.

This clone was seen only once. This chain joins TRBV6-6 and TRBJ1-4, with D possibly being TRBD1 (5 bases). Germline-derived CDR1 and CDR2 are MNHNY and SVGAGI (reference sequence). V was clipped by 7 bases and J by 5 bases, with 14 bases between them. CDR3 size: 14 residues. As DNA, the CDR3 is TGTGCCAGCACCTCTCCGGGGGAGAATGAAAAACTGTTTTTT. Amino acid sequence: CASTSPGENEKLFF.

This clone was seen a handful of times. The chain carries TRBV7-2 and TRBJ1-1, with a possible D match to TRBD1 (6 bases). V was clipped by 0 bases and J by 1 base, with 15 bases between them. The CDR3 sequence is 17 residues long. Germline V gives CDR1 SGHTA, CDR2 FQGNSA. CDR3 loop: CASSLALSIRGNTEAFF. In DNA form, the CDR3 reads TGTGCCAGCAGCTTAGCGCTAAGTATCAGGGGGAACACTGAAGCTTTCTTT.

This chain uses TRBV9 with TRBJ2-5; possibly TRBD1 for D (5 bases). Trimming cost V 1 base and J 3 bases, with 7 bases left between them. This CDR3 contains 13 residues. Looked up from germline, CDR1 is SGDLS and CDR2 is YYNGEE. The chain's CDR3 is CASSVSGKETQYF. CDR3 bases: TGTGCCAGCAGCGTATCAGGGAAAGAGACCCAGTACTTC. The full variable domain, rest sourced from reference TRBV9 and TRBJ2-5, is DSGVTQTPKHLITATGQRVTLRCSPRSGDLSVYWYQQSLDQGLQFLIQYYNGEERAKGNILERFSAQQFPDLHSELNLSSLELGDSALYFCASSVSGKETQYFGPGTRLLVL.

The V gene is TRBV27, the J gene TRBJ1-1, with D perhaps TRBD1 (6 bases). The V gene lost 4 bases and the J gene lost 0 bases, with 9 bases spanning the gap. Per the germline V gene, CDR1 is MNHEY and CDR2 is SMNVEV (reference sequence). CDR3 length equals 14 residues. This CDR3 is CASSSGGLNTEAFF. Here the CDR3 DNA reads TGTGCCAGCAGTTCCGGGGGGCTGAACACTGAAGCTTTCTTT.

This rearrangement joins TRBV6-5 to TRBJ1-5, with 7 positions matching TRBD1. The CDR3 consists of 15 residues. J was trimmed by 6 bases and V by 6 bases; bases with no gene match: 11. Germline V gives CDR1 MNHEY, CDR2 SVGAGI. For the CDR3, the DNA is TGTGCCAGCAGCAGCACAGGGGCCCCCACTCAGCCCCAGCATTTT. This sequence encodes CASSSTGAPTQPQHF.

CDR3 region: CASSRGQAETQYF. The DNA for the CDR3 is TGTGCCAGCAGCCGGGGACAGGCGGAGACCCAGTACTTC. The chain recombines TRBV14 with TRBJ2-5, with 8 positions matching TRBD1. The CDR3 has 13 amino acids. CDR1 SGHDN and CDR2 FVKESK come from the germline V gene. V lost 4 bases to trimming and J lost 5 bases; unmatched junction nucleotides: 3.

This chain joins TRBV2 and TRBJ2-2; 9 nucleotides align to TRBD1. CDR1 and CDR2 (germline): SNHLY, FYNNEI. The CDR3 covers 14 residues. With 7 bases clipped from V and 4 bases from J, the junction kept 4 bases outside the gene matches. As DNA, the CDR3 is TGTGCCAGCAACGACAGGGGGAGCACCGGGGAGCTGTTTTTT. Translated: CASNDRGSTGELFF. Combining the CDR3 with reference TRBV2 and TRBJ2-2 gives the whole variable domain EPEVTQTPSHQVTQMGQEVILRCVPISNHLYFYWYRQILGQKVEFLVSFYNNEISEKSEIFDDQFSVERPDGSNFTLKIRSTKLEDSAMYFCASNDRGSTGELFFGEGSRLTVL.

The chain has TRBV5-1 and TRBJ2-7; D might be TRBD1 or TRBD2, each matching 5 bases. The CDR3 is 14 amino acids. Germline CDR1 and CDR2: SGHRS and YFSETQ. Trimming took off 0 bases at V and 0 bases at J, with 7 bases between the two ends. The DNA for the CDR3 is TGCGCCAGCAGCTTGGGGGGGTTCTCCTACGAGCAGTACTTC. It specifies CASSLGGFSYEQYF.

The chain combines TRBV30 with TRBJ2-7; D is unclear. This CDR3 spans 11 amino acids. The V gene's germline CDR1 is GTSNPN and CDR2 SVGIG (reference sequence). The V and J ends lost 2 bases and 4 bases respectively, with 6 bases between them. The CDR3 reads CAWSTGYEQYF. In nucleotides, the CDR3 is TGTGCCTGGAGTACCGGTTACGAGCAGTACTTC. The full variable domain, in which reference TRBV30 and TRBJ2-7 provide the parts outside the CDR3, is SQTIHQWPATLVQPVGSPLSLECTVEGTSNPNLYWYRQAAGRGLQLLFYSVGIGQISSEVPQNLSASRPQDRQFILSSKKLLLSDSGFYLCAWSTGYEQYFGPGTRLTVT.

Written as DNA, the CDR3 is TGTGCCAGCAGCGGGGGGGGGCAGGGGCGAGAGACCCAGTACTTC. Its protein is CASSGGGQGRETQYF. The chain is built from TRBV9 and TRBJ2-5; a possible D gene is TRBD2 (7 bases). CDR1 SGDLS and CDR2 YYNGEE come from the germline V gene. The CDR3 covers 15 residues. Trimming stripped 3 bases from V and 4 bases from J, with 16 bases between.

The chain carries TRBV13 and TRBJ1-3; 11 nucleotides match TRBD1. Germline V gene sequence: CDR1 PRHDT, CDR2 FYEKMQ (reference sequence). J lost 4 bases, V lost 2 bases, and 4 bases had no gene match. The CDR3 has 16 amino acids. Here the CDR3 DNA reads TGTGCCAGCAGCTTACTCGGGACAGGGGGAGGAAACACCATATATTTT. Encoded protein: CASSLLGTGGGNTIYF.

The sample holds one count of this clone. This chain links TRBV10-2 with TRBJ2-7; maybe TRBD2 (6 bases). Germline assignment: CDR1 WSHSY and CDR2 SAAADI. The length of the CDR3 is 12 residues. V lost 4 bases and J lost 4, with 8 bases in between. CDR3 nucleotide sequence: TGCGCCAGCAGTGCAGGAGGGTACGAGCAGTACTTC. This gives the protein CASSAGGYEQYF.